This T cell receptor beta chain emerged from a study of identical twins. Using its own MiXCR run on the 5' RACE reads, TCRdb lists one record per CDR3 protein. The sample includes 1.5 million to 2 million distinct CDR3 sequences, around a third of them seen just once. V was clipped by 6 bases and J by 5 bases, with 17 bases between them. The length of the CDR3 is 15 residues. The receptor was isolated from a newborn girl in good health. Material for sequencing was cord blood. The chain couples TRBV12-3 or TRBV12-4 to TRBJ2-1; D remains unclear. CDR3 DNA sequence: TGTGCCAGCAGCTCTACGTTGAGAATGGACAATGAGCAGTTCTTC. It translates to CASSSTLRMDNEQFF.